The present T cell receptor (beta chain) was sequenced within a study of monozygotic twins with inflammatory bowel disease. CDR1 is SGHRS, CDR2 YFSETQ, per germline. The CDR3 is 15 residues long. The input for each TCR library was around 3.5 ug of total RNA. Added by template switching were UMIs that each held a 6-nucleotide sample barcode. The cDNA of both the TCRalpha and TCRbeta chains was subjected to two nested PCRs of about 16 and 10 cycles. TCRdb re-called the 5' RACE reads and catalogs CDR3 proteins one per entry, DNA excluded. Seen in this sample are 200,000 to 250,000 distinct CDR3 sequences; the ten most common clones hold more than 7.5%.

The sequence came from a human donor with ulcerative colitis or Crohn's disease, or a healthy co-twin of an affected twin (not recorded which). Sequences were obtained from blood. The V and J genes are TRBV5-1 and TRBJ2-5; TCRdb's assignment of TRBD1 cannot be checked, as there is no DNA. The CDR3 spells CASSLAGGDGETQYF.